This entry lists 6 T cell receptor beta chains sequenced from one sample in a study of T cells expressing NK-cell markers. For each CDR3 protein, TCRdb gives one entry from its re-call of the 5' RACE reads, without DNA. The listing contains some 410,000 distinct CDR3 sequences. Sequenced sample: blood T cells: a sorted CD56 or NKG2C T cell subset, CD4+ or CD8+ T cells, or bulk PBMC T cells (not recorded which). The receptors stem from a woman aged 18 to 75 in good health.

The chain combines TRBV6-5 with TRBJ1-1; the D call of TRBD1 rests on TCRdb alone, since no DNA is present to check it. The CDR3 has 17 amino acids. Looked up from germline, CDR1 is MNHEY and CDR2 is SVGAGI. The CDR3 protein is CASSYLLGTGLNTEAFF.

The genes are TRBV11-2 and TRBJ2-1; TCRdb picks TRBD2, but there is no DNA to check that call. The V gene's germline CDR1 is SGHAT and CDR2 FQNNGV. The CDR3 loop spans 15 amino acids. The CDR3 is CASSLLVGSVNEQFF.

The gene calls are TRBV2 and TRBJ1-6. There are 11 residues in the CDR3. Germline V CDR1 and CDR2: SNHLY, FYNNEI. This CDR3 is CASSENSPLHF.

The V gene is TRBV12-3 or TRBV12-4, the J gene TRBJ1-1; TCRdb's assignment of TRBD1 cannot be checked, as there is no DNA. This CDR3 is 14 amino acids long. The CDR3 sequence: CASSKGQGYAEAFF.

The chain uses TRBV28 and TRBJ2-7; TCRdb picks TRBD1, but there is no DNA to check that call. The CDR3 covers 16 residues. The germline gives CDR1 MDHEN, CDR2 SYDVKM. The CDR3 loop reads CASSSPRDRGSYEQYF.

The chain employs TRBV20-1 and TRBJ2-3; TCRdb's assignment of TRBD1 cannot be checked, as there is no DNA. This CDR3 region has 14 residues. Germline V gives CDR1 DFQATT, CDR2 SNEGSKA (reference sequence). CDR3 sequence: CSAFRGPSTDTQYF.